The 27 T cell receptor beta chains given below trace back to one sample, sequenced in a study of shared clonotypes between healthy human individuals. Sequencing was performed with immunoSEQ multiplex PCR; in TCRdb, only in-frame clones are kept and a portion is missing. Among hundreds of thousands of clones listed, about 91% were seen once. CD45RO-negative, CCR7-positively selected cells formed the naive CD8 fraction, excluding terminally differentiated effector memory CD45RA+ cells. Sequenced input: naive CD8+ T cells sorted from blood. The receptors were gathered from a man in his thirties or forties in good health.

The chain has TRBV11-2 and TRBJ2-1, with TRBD2 matching 7 bases. This CDR3 is built from 15 residues. V gave up 4 bases and J gave up 6 bases; unmatched junction bases: 9. Germline CDR1 SGHAT, CDR2 FQNNGV. CDR3 nucleotide sequence: TGTGCCAGCAGCTCCCGAGCGGGAAGGGGCAATGAGCAGTTCTTC. Its protein is CASSSRAGRGNEQFF.

CDR3 sequence reads: CASSRLASHEQFF. CDR3 nucleotide sequence: TGTGCCAGCAGCAGACTAGCTTCACATGAGCAGTTCTTC. The V and J genes are TRBV28 and TRBJ2-1; 7 nucleotides line up with TRBD2. V lost 6 bases and J lost 8; bases outside the gene matches: 7. CDR1 is MDHEN, CDR2 SYDVKM, per germline. The CDR3 is 13 amino acids.

The genes are TRBV9 and TRBJ2-1; a possible D gene is TRBD1 (5 bases). Germline lookup yields CDR1 SGDLS and CDR2 YYNGEE. Trimming stripped 4 bases from V and 7 bases from J, with 18 bases between. This CDR3 is built from 15 residues. The CDR3 nucleotides are TGTGCCAGCAGCCCCTGGGGCGCCCTTGGTAATGAGCAGTTCTTC. This codes for CASSPWGALGNEQFF. The variable domain in full, with the rest retrieved from reference TRBV9 and TRBJ2-1, is DSGVTQTPKHLITATGQRVTLRCSPRSGDLSVYWYQQSLDQGLQFLIQYYNGEERAKGNILERFSAQQFPDLHSELNLSSLELGDSALYFCASSPWGALGNEQFFGPGTRLTVL.

The chain employs TRBV5-1 and TRBJ1-3; D not resolved. The ends were cut back, 9 bases at V and 0 bases at J, with 4 bases in the middle. The CDR3 runs 11 residues. Per germline, CDR1 SGHRS and CDR2 YFSETQ. This chain's CDR3 is CATTSGNTIYF. The CDR3 coding sequence is TGCGCCACCACCTCTGGAAACACCATATATTTT.

This chain links TRBV19 with TRBJ1-2; 12 bases match TRBD1. The V gene end was trimmed by 5 bases and the J gene end by 0 bases; junction bases not matched to a gene: 7. Germline CDR1 reads LNHDA; CDR2 reads SQIVND (reference sequence). The CDR3 loop spans 17 amino acids. CDR3 in amino acids: CASSLWDRGLANYGYTF. The CDR3 bases are TGTGCCAGTAGTCTCTGGGACAGGGGGCTTGCTAACTATGGCTACACCTTC.

This chain joins TRBV27 and TRBJ2-5; 8 nucleotides line up with TRBD1. Per germline, CDR1 MNHEY and CDR2 SMNVEV (reference sequence). The CDR3 extends over 12 amino acids. The J segment lost 13 bases and the V segment lost 6 bases, leaving 10 bases of the junction unmatched. The CDR3 sequence: CASSYRGDSPYF. The CDR3 DNA reads as TGTGCCAGCAGCTACAGGGGGGACTCCCCGTACTTC.

The chain links TRBV11-2 to TRBJ1-1; TRBD1 matches at 7 bases. There are 15 residues in the CDR3. Germline loops: CDR1 SGHAT, CDR2 FQNNGV. The ends lost 5 bases at V and 0 bases at J; junction bases unmatched: 6. CDR3 nucleotide sequence: TGTGCCAGCAGCCGAACAGGGGTGGTGAACACTGAAGCTTTCTTT. Protein: CASSRTGVVNTEAFF.

The rearrangement joins TRBV5-6 to TRBJ2-1; 13 bases match TRBD2. V shed 3 bases and J 5 bases; nucleotides not matched to a gene: 11. The CDR3 is 18 amino acids. Looked up from germline, CDR1 is SGHDT and CDR2 is YYEEEE. In DNA form, the CDR3 reads TGTGCCAGCAGCTCAGTAACCTCGGGACTAGCGGGAAACAATGAGCAGTTCTTC. Its protein product is CASSSVTSGLAGNNEQFF.

The V gene is TRBV5-6, the J gene TRBJ2-3, with a tentative D call TRBD2 (5 bases). The CDR3 totals 13 residues. The V gene's germline CDR1 is SGHDT and CDR2 YYEEEE. The V end was cut by 4 bases, the J end by 2 bases, with 8 bases between. CDR3 nucleotide sequence: TGTGCCAGCAGCCCGGGGTTCACAGATACGCAGTATTTT. This codes for CASSPGFTDTQYF.

The rearrangement uses TRBV16 and TRBJ2-7, with D perhaps TRBD2 (6 bases). The CDR3 runs 13 residues. Germline CDR1 and CDR2: KGHSY and FQNENV. V dropped 4 bases and J dropped 5 bases, with 12 bases sitting between them. In DNA form, the CDR3 reads TGTGCCAGCAGCCTAGGAGGGTTCCACGAGCAGTACTTC. It encodes CASSLGGFHEQYF.

The rearrangement links TRBV7-9 to TRBJ1-1; TRBD1 matches 7 bases. Germline CDR1 SEHNR, CDR2 FQNEAQ (reference sequence). The CDR3 is 13 residues long. The junction had 6 bases not matched to a gene; V was cut back by 5 bases and J by 6 bases. Here the CDR3 DNA reads TGTGCCAGCAGCCCGGACAGGCCCGCTGAAGCTTTCTTT. Translation: CASSPDRPAEAFF.

In this sample, this clone turned up a few times. The chain combines TRBV7-2 with TRBJ2-7; D may be TRBD1 or TRBD2 (5 bases each). Trimming removed 5 bases at V and 4 bases at J, with 15 bases between. Germline V gives CDR1 SGHTA, CDR2 FQGNSA. CDR3 length: 14 residues. Written as DNA, the CDR3 is TGTGCCAGCAGCCACCCGGGACGGACGTACGAGCAGTACTTC. This translates into CASSHPGRTYEQYF. Together with reference TRBV7-2 and TRBJ2-7, the CDR3 gives the full variable domain: GAGVSQSPSNKVTEKGKDVELRCDPISGHTALYWYRQSLGQGLEFLIYFQGNSAPDKSGLPSDRFSAERTGGSVSTLTIQRTQQEDSAVYLCASSHPGRTYEQYFGPGTRLTVT.

The gene calls are TRBV11-3 and TRBJ2-1, with D perhaps being TRBD1 or TRBD2 (5 bases each). This CDR3 region has 15 residues. Germline CDR1 is SGHNT and CDR2 is YENEEA. Trimming shortened V by 4 bases and J by 2 bases, and 12 bases separated the two germline ends. CDR3 residues: CASSSRDAAYNEQFF. The CDR3 DNA follows: TGTGCCAGCAGCTCTCGGGACGCAGCCTACAATGAGCAGTTCTTC.

The J gene is TRBJ2-7, the V gene TRBV28, with TRBD2 matching over 9 bases. CDR1 is MDHEN and CDR2 is SYDVKM in the germline V gene. This CDR3 has 14 amino acids. Trimming at V came to 6 bases and at J to 1 base, leaving 4 bases not matched to a gene. Written as DNA, the CDR3 is TGTGCCAGCAGCCTAGCGGGAAATTCCTACGAGCAGTACTTC. Its protein product is CASSLAGNSYEQYF.

The genes are TRBV12-5 and TRBJ2-3; tentative D call: TRBD2 (5 bases). The CDR3 length is 16 residues. Trimming cost V 7 bases and J 3 bases, with 20 bases left between them. The germline CDR1 and CDR2 sequences are LGHNT and FRNRAP. CDR3 coding DNA: TGTGCTAGTGCTTTCGGACCCGGGAAGGCAACAGATACGCAGTATTTT. Protein product: CASAFGPGKATDTQYF.

The count of this clone is one. The V call is TRBV25-1, the J call TRBJ1-5; D is undetermined. Trimming took 3 bases from V and 4 from J, leaving 10 bases between them. The CDR3 spans 14 residues. Germline V CDR1 and CDR2: MGHDK, SYGVNS. The CDR3 DNA is TGTGCCAGCAGTGATTGGGCAGGAAATCAGCCCCAGCATTTT. Its translation is CASSDWAGNQPQHF.

This clone was observed a single time. The gene calls are TRBV2 and TRBJ2-7; the match to TRBD2 covers 12 bases. Germline assignment: CDR1 SNHLY and CDR2 FYNNEI. The CDR3 covers 17 residues. V lost 3 bases, J lost 3 bases, and 9 bases stayed unmatched. The DNA of the CDR3 is TGTGCCAGCAGTGAGGGAGGGAGACTAGCGGGAGTCTACGAGCAGTACTTC. Amino acids: CASSEGGRLAGVYEQYF.

The chain links TRBV19 to TRBJ2-2; no reliable D call. Between the trimmed V and J ends, which lost 8 bases and 3 bases, there was a span of 16 bases. Germline CDR1 is LNHDA and CDR2 is SQIVND (reference sequence). The CDR3 contains 15 residues. In DNA, the CDR3 is TGTGCCAGTCGTTATACCCCCGGAGACACCGGGGAGCTGTTTTTT. Its translation is CASRYTPGDTGELFF.

This clone was seen once. The chain couples TRBV2 to TRBJ1-3; 10 bases are a match to TRBD1. CDR1 SNHLY and CDR2 FYNNEI come from the germline V gene. V lost 4 bases and J lost 2; bases outside the gene matches: 2. The CDR3 spans 15 residues. As DNA, the CDR3 is TGTGCCAGCAGTGCTGGACAGGGGGCTGGAAACACCATATATTTT. Translating it yields CASSAGQGAGNTIYF.

V usage is TRBV28 and J usage is TRBJ2-1, with D possibly matching TRBD1 (5 bases). The CDR3 spans 15 residues. Per germline, CDR1 MDHEN and CDR2 SYDVKM. Deletions cut 5 bases from V and 0 bases from J, with 11 bases between. The CDR3, as DNA: TGTGCCAGCAGTATAGACAGAAGCTCCTACAATGAGCAGTTCTTC. It yields the protein CASSIDRSSYNEQFF. The full variable domain, completed using reference TRBV28 and TRBJ2-1, is DVKVTQSSRYLVKRTGEKVFLECVQDMDHENMFWYRQDPGLGLRLIYFSYDVKMKEKGDIPEGYSVSREKKERFSLILESASTNQTSMYLCASSIDRSSYNEQFFGPGTRLTVL.

The chain is built from TRBV10-1 and TRBJ2-1; 15 bases map to TRBD2. The CDR3 length is 18 residues. V dropped 4 bases and J dropped 7; count of bases not matched to a gene: 11. Germline V lookup: CDR1 WNHNN, CDR2 SYGVQD (reference sequence). This CDR3 reads CASSGTGLAGGPRNEQFF. Here the CDR3 DNA reads TGCGCCAGCAGTGGAACCGGACTAGCGGGAGGGCCGAGGAATGAGCAGTTCTTC.

The chain recombines TRBV5-1 with TRBJ2-6; 12 bases align to TRBD1. Germline CDR1 is SGHRS and CDR2 is YFSETQ. The CDR3 consists of 17 residues. With V trimmed by 5 bases and J by 4 bases, 7 bases remained unmatched. This CDR3 reads CASSSGQGAPGANVLTF. Here the CDR3 DNA reads TGCGCCAGCAGTTCGGGACAGGGGGCACCGGGGGCCAACGTCCTGACTTTC.

As DNA, the CDR3 is TGTGCCAGCAGCACCTGGACTAGCCCTGGGGAGACCCAGTACTTC. It codes for CASSTWTSPGETQYF. The chain uses TRBV7-2 and TRBJ2-5; 8 nucleotides align to TRBD2. The junction had 10 bases not matched to a gene; V was cut back by 5 bases and J by 5 bases. CDR3 length: 15 amino acids. CDR1 is SGHTA, CDR2 FQGNSA, per germline.

The chain is built from TRBV7-7 and TRBJ2-1, with D tentatively TRBD2 (6 bases). Between the trimmed V and J ends, which lost 3 bases and 10 bases, there was a span of 10 bases. The CDR3 contains 12 residues. Germline V gene data show CDR1 as SSHAT and CDR2 as FNYEAQ (reference sequence). CDR3 nucleotides: TGTGCCAGCAGCTTGGAGGGAGGAGAGCAGTTCTTC. It encodes CASSLEGGEQFF.

Note on this clone: Other DNA sequences from this sample encode an identical CDR3 as well. DNA for the CDR3: TGTGCCAGCAGCTTAGAAGCGGGAGGTTCCTACAATGAGCAGTTCTTC. Encoded protein: CASSLEAGGSYNEQFF. The genes are TRBV7-6 and TRBJ2-1, with 9 bases aligning to TRBD2. J was trimmed by 1 base and V by 1 base; bases with no gene match: 2. Per the germline V gene, CDR1 is SGHVS and CDR2 is FNYEAQ. The CDR3 spans 16 residues. The complete variable domain, with remaining parts taken from reference TRBV7-6 and TRBJ2-1, reads GAGVSQSPRYKVTKRGQDVALRCDPISGHVSLYWYRQALGQGPEFLTYFNYEAQQDKSGLPNDRFSAERPEGSISTLTIQRTEQRDSAMYRCASSLEAGGSYNEQFFGPGTRLTVL.

J is TRBJ1-2 and V is TRBV5-6, with a weak D call TRBD1 (5 bases). V lost 1 base and J lost 3, with 7 bases in between. This CDR3 is built from 13 residues. The V gene's germline CDR1 is SGHDT and CDR2 YYEEEE. CDR3: CASSLWGDYGYTF. The CDR3, as DNA: TGTGCCAGCAGCTTGTGGGGGGACTATGGCTACACCTTC.

V gene TRBV15 combines with J gene TRBJ1-4; no definite D call. V was pared by 5 bases and J by 3 bases, with 10 bases between. Germline CDR1 and CDR2: LNHNV and YYDKDF (reference sequence). The CDR3 has 14 residues. CDR3 residues: CATSPYSSNEKLFF. The CDR3 region has the DNA TGTGCCACCAGCCCTTACAGTTCTAATGAAAAACTGTTTTTT. The entire variable domain, with the rest obtained from reference TRBV15 and TRBJ1-4, is as follows: DAMVIQNPRYQVTQFGKPVTLSCSQTLNHNVMYWYQQKSSQAPKLLFHYYDKDFNNEADTPDNFQSRRPNTSFCFLDIRSPGLGDTAMYLCATSPYSSNEKLFFGSGTQLSVL.